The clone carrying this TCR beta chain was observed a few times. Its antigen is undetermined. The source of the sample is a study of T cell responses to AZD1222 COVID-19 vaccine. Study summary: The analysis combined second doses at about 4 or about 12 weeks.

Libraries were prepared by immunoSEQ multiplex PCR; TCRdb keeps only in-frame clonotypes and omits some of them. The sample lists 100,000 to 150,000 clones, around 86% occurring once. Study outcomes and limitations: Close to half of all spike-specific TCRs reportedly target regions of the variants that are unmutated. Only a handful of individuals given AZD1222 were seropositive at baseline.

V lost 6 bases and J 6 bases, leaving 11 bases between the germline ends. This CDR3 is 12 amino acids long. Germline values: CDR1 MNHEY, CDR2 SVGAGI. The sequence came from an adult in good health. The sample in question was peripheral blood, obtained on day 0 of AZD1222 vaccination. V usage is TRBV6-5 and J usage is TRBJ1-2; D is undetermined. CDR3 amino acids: CASRGGSDGYTF. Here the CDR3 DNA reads TGTGCCAGCAGAGGAGGGTCGGATGGCTACACCTTC.